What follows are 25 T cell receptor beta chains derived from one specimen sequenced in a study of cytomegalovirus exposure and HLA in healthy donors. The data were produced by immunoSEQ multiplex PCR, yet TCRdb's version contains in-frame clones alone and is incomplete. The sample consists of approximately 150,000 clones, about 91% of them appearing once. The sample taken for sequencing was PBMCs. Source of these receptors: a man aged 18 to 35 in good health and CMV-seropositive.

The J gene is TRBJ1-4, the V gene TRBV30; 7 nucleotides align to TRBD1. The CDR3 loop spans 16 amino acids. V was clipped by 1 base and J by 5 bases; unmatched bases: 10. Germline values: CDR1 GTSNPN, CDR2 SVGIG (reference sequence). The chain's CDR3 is CAWSDKYRGLNEKLFF. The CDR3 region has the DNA TGTGCCTGGAGTGATAAATACAGGGGCCTAAATGAAAAACTGTTTTTT. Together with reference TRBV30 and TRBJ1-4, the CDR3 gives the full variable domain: SQTIHQWPATLVQPVGSPLSLECTVEGTSNPNLYWYRQAAGRGLQLLFYSVGIGQISSEVPQNLSASRPQDRQFILSSKKLLLSDSGFYLCAWSDKYRGLNEKLFFGSGTQLSVL.

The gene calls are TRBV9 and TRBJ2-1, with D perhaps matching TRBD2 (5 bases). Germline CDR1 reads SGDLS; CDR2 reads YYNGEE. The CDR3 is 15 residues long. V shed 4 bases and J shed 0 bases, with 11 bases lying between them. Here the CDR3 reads CASSPDFNSYNEQFF. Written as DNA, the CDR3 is TGTGCCAGCAGCCCGGACTTTAACTCCTACAATGAGCAGTTCTTC.

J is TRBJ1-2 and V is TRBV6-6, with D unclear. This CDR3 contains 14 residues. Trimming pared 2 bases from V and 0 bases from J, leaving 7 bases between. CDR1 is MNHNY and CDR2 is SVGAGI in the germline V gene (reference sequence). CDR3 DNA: TGTGCCAGCAGTTACGCCCAGACTAACTATGGCTACACCTTC. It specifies CASSYAQTNYGYTF.

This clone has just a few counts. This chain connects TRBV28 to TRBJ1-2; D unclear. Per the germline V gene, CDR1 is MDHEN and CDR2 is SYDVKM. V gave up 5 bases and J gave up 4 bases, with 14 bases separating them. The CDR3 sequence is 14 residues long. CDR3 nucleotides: TGTGCCAGCAGTGGCAGTCACAGCCTCTATGGCTACACCTTC. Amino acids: CASSGSHSLYGYTF.

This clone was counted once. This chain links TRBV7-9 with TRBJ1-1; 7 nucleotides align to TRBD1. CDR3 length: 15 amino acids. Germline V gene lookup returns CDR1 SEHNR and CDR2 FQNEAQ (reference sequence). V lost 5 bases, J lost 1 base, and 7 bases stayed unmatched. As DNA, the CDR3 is TGTGCCAGCAGCGCGACAGGGAATAGGAACACTGAAGCTTTCTTT. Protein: CASSATGNRNTEAFF.

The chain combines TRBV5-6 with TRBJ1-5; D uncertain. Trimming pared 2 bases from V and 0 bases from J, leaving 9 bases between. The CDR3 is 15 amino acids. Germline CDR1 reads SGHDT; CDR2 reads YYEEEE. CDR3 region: CASSLGGYSNQPQHF. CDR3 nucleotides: TGTGCCAGCAGCTTAGGCGGGTATAGCAATCAGCCCCAGCATTTT.

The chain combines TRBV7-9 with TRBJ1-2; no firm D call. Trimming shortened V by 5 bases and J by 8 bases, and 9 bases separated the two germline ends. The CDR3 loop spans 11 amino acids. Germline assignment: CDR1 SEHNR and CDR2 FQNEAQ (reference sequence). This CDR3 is CASSLQLGYTF. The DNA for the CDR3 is TGTGCCAGCAGCCTCCAACTAGGCTACACCTTC.

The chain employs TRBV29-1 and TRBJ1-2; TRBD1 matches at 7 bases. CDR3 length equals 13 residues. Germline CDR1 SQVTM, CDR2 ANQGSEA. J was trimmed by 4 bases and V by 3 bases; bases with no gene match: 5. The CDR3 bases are TGCAGCGTTGATTCGACAGGGACCTATGGCTACACCTTC. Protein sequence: CSVDSTGTYGYTF.

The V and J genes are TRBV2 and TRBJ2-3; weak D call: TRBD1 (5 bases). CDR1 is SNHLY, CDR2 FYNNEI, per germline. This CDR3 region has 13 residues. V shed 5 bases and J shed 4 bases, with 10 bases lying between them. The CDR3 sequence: CASSQGLPDTQYF. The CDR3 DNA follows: TGTGCCAGCAGTCAGGGCCTACCAGATACGCAGTATTTT.

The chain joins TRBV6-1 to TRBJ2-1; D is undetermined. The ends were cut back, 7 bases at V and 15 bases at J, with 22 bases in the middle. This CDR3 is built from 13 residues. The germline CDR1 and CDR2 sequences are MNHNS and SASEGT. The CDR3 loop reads CASTPTFTDSPFF. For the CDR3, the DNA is TGTGCCAGCACCCCAACTTTTACTGATTCCCCGTTCTTC.

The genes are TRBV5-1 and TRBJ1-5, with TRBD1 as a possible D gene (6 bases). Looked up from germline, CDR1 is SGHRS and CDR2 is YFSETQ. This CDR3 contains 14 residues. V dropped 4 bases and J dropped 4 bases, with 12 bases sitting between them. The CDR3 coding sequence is TGCGCCAGCAGCCTCGGGACACAAAATCAGCCCCAGCATTTT. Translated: CASSLGTQNQPQHF.

The chain's CDR3 is CASKGRSEGGEQYF. DNA for the CDR3: TGTGCCAGTAAAGGGAGATCTGAGGGCGGCGAGCAGTACTTC. This chain connects TRBV19 to TRBJ2-7, with a tentative D call TRBD2 (5 bases). CDR1 and CDR2 from the germline V gene are LNHDA and SQIVND (reference sequence). V was cut by 7 bases and J by 6 bases, with 19 bases left in between. This CDR3 contains 14 residues.

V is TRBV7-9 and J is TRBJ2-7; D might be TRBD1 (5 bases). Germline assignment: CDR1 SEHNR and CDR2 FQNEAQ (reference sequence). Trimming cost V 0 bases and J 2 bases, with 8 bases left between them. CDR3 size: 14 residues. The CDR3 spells CASSLATVTYEQYF. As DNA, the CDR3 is TGTGCCAGCAGCTTAGCGACAGTGACCTACGAGCAGTACTTC.

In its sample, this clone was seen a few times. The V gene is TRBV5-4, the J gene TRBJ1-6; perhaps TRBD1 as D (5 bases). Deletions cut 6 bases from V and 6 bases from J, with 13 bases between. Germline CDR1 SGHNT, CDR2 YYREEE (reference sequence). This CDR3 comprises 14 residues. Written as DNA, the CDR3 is TGTGCCAGCATGCTCGGGGGTGGTAATTCACCCCTCCACTTT. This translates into CASMLGGGNSPLHF.

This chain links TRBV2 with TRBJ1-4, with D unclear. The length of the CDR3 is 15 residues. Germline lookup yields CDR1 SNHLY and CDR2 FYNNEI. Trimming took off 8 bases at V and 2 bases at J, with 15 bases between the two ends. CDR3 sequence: CASRRAQQTNEKLFF. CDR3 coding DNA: TGTGCCAGCCGCCGCGCACAGCAGACTAATGAAAAACTGTTTTTT.

CDR3 coding DNA: TGTGCCAGCAGTGGTAAGGGACTAGCTGGCGGGGAGCTGTTTTTT. Translation: CASSGKGLAGGELFF. The chain couples TRBV2 to TRBJ2-2, with 9 bases fitting TRBD2. The length of the CDR3 is 15 residues. The V segment lost 4 bases and the J segment 7 bases; nucleotides outside the gene matches: 7. CDR1 is SNHLY, CDR2 FYNNEI, per germline.

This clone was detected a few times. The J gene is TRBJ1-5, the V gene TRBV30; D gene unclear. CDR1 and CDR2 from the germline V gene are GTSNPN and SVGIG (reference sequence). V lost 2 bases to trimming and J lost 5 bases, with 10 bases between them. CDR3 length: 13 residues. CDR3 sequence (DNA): TGTGCCTGGAGTAGCGGGAGAGATCAGCCCCAGCATTTT. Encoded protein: CAWSSGRDQPQHF.

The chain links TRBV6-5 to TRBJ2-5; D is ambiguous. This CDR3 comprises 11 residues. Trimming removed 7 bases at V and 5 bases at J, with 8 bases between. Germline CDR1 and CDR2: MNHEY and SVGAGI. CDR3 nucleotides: TGTGCCAGCAAGCGAGGCGAGACCCAGTACTTC. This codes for CASKRGETQYF.

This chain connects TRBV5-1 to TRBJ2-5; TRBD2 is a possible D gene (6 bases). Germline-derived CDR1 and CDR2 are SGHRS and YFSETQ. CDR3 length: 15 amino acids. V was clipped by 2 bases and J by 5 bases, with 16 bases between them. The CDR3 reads CASSLYLGEVETQYF. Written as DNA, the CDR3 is TGCGCCAGCAGCTTATACTTAGGGGAGGTGGAGACCCAGTACTTC.

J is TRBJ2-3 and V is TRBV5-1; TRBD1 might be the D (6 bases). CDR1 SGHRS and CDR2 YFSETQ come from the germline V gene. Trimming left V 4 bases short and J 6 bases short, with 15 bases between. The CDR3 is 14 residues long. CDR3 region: CASSQNRAIDTQYF. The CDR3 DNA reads TGCGCCAGCAGCCAAAACAGGGCCATTGATACGCAGTATTTT. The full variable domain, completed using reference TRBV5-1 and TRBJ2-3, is KAGVTQTPRYLIKTRGQQVTLSCSPISGHRSVSWYQQTPGQGLQFLFEYFSETQRNKGNFPGRFSGRQFSNSRSEMNVSTLELGDSALYLCASSQNRAIDTQYFGPGTRLTVL.

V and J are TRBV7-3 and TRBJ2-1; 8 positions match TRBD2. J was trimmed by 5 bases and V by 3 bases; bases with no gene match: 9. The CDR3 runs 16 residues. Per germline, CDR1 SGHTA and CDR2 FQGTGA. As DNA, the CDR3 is TGTGCCAGCAGCTTGGGGACTAGGGCATTAGACAATGAGCAGTTCTTC. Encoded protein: CASSLGTRALDNEQFF. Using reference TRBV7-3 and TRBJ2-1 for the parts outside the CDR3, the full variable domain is GAGVSQTPSNKVTEKGKYVELRCDPISGHTALYWYRQSLGQGPEFLIYFQGTGAADDSGLPNDRFFAVRPEGSVSTLKIQRTERGDSAVYLCASSLGTRALDNEQFFGPGTRLTVL.

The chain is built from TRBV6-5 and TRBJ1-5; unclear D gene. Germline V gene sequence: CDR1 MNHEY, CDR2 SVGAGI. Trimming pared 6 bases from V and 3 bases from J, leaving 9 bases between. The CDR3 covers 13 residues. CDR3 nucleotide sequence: TGTGCCAGCAGCCTACAGCCCAATCAGCCCCAGCATTTT. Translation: CASSLQPNQPQHF.

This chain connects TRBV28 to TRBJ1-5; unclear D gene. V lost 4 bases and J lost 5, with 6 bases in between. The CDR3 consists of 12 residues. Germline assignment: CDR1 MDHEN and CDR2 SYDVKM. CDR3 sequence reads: CASSSIDQPQHF. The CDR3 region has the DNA TGTGCCAGCAGTTCTATCGATCAGCCCCAGCATTTT.

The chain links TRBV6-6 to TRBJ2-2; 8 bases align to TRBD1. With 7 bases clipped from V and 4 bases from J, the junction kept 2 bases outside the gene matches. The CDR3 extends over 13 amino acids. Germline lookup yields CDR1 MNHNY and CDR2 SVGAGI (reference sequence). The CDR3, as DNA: TGTGCCAGCACTGGGACAGGCACCGGGGAGCTGTTTTTT. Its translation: CASTGTGTGELFF.

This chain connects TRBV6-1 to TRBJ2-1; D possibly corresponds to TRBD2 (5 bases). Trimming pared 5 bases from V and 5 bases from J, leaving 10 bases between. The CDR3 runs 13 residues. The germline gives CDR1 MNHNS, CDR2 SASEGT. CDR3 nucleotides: TGTGCCAGCAGTCGAACTAGGAACAATGAGCAGTTCTTC. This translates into CASSRTRNNEQFF.